The sequence of this TCR beta chain was determined in a study of T cell repertoires in cytomegalovirus infection. Overall study: Evidence of both CMV infection and a matching HLA type came from public TCR beta signatures.

Using its own MiXCR run on the reads, TCRdb lists one record per CDR3 protein. The table lists about 530,000 distinct CDR3 sequences, about 25% of them singletons. Germline CDR1 and CDR2: SQVTM and ANQGSEA. The length of the CDR3 is 15 residues. Trimming removed 7 bases from V and 4 bases from J; junction bases left unmatched: 10. Details on this clonotype: Its antigen is as yet unknown.

Study outcomes and limitations: Summed frequency of public TCR beta families distinguished CMV carriers with the relevant HLA. Across the ex vivo response, the dominant clonotypes were HLA-C-restricted CMV-specific TCR beta clonotypes.

This TCR came from a human donor in good health (CMV status not recorded). Some clones in this sample may be carry-over from other donors' samples. Source material: PBMCs. This rearrangement joins TRBV29-1 to TRBJ2-2; 9 nucleotides line up with TRBD2. CDR3 sequence (DNA): TGCAGCGCCTCCAGTAGCGGGAGTCTCACCGGGGAGCTGTTTTTT. This sequence encodes CSASSSGSLTGELFF.